This TCR beta chain was identified in a study of blood T cell repertoires in COVID-19. Method: immunoSEQ multiplex PCR; TCRdb's copy keeps in-frame clones and lacks some. The repertoire holds 150,000 to 200,000 clones, with approximately 91% as singletons. This TCR derives from a man between 18 and 35 years old with acute or convalescent COVID-19. Material for sequencing was peripheral blood.

CDR3 in DNA: TGTGCCAGCAGCCGAACCTCCTTAGTTGCAACTAATGAAAAACTGTTTTTT. Encoded protein: CASSRTSLVATNEKLFF. V and J are TRBV7-9 and TRBJ1-4; no clear D. Germline V lookup: CDR1 SEHNR, CDR2 FQNEAQ (reference sequence). The ends were cut back, 5 bases at V and 0 bases at J, with 16 bases in the middle. CDR3 length: 17 residues.